This entry concerns a single T cell receptor (beta chain). Its recognized antigen is unknown. The germline V gene (reference sequence) provides CDR1 SEHNR and CDR2 FQNEAQ. Spanning cysteine to phenylalanine, the CDR3 consists of 14 amino acids. Just CDR3 DNA is preserved here, 42 bases in frame from base 1. Clipping removes 5 bases from V and 4 bases from J, with 5 as the unmatched junction base count. The data are from a study of control samples from healthy donors and cancer patients (dated by TCRdb to 2020 to 2021). Libraries were prepared through the immunoSEQ multiplex PCR assay. Sourced from immuneACCESS, this table was stored by TCRdb with only in-frame sequences that have V and J called. A share of the clones is absent; for the studies checked, an unresolved V gene accounts for under half, and the remainder has no known explanation. The table of this sample itemizes around 190,000 clones. The ten largest clones add up to 2% to 2.5% of the sample.

The chain links TRBV7-9 with TRBJ1-2, with 9 bases in between that match TRBD1. This sequence originates from a woman under 40 in good health. The specimen sequenced was blood. The CDR3 here reads CASSPQGQGYGYTF. The nucleotides read TGTGCCAGCAGCCCGCAGGGACAGGGCTATGGCTACACCTTC.